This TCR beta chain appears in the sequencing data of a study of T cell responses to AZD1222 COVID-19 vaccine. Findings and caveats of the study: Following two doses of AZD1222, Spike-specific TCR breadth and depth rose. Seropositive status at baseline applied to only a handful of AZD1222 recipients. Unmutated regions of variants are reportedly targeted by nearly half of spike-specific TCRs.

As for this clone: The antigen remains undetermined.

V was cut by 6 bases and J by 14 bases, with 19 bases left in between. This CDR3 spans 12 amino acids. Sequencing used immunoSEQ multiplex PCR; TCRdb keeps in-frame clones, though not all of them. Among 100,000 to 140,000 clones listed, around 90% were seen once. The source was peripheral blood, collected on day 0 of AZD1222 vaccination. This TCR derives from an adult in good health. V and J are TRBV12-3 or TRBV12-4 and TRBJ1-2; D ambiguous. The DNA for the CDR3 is TGTGCCAGCAGCTCCCCACAGAGTTCGGCAACCTTC. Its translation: CASSSPQSSATF.